Following are 24 T cell receptor beta chains from one sample sequenced in a study of blood T cell repertoires in COVID-19. Clones were sequenced by immunoSEQ multiplex PCR, and TCRdb holds only the in-frame ones, with some missing. This sample has about 140,000 clones, with over 70% found just once. The sequenced sample consisted of peripheral blood. Source of these receptors: a man aged 60 to 75 with active or convalescent COVID-19.

The V call is TRBV3-1 (or the pseudogene TRBV3-2), the J call TRBJ2-7; the D is unclear. V gave up 2 bases and J gave up 3 bases, with 8 bases separating them. Germline-derived CDR1 and CDR2 are LGHDT and YNNKEL (reference sequence). This CDR3 has 13 amino acids. Here the CDR3 DNA reads TGTGCCAGCAGCCAATTTAACGGCTACGAGCAGTACTTC. It yields the protein CASSQFNGYEQYF.

The chain combines TRBV28 with TRBJ1-6, with TRBD1 matching 7 bases. The J segment lost 4 bases and the V segment lost 5 bases, leaving 5 bases of the junction unmatched. This CDR3 has 15 amino acids. In germline, CDR1 is MDHEN, CDR2 SYDVKM. CDR3 DNA: TGTGCCAGCAGTCACAGGGGCGGTTATAATTCACCCCTCCACTTT. Its protein is CASSHRGGYNSPLHF.

CDR3 nucleotides: TGCGCCAGCAGCCAAGATCCGAACAGGGGGACGCATTCACCCCTCCACTTT. Amino acid sequence: CASSQDPNRGTHSPLHF. The chain employs TRBV4-1 and TRBJ1-6, with 8 bases lining up with TRBD1. V lost 0 bases, J lost 8 bases, and 9 bases stayed unmatched. CDR3 length: 17 residues. The germline gives CDR1 MGHRA, CDR2 YSYEKL.

The chain joins TRBV4-1 to TRBJ1-1, with TRBD1 as a possible D gene (6 bases). Germline-derived CDR1 and CDR2 are MGHRA and YSYEKL. V was trimmed by 4 bases and J by 2 bases, leaving 14 bases between them. This CDR3 comprises 15 residues. The CDR3 bases are TGCGCCAGCAGCCCCGAGGGACACGTCAACACTGAAGCTTTCTTT. Translation gives CASSPEGHVNTEAFF.

This clone was picked up one time. The V call is TRBV24-1, the J call TRBJ2-5; 7 nucleotides line up with TRBD1. This CDR3 is built from 16 residues. Germline lookup yields CDR1 KGHDR and CDR2 SFDVKD. V shed 3 bases and J 2 bases; nucleotides not matched to a gene: 8. The CDR3 protein is CATSDPPGTEQETQYF. The CDR3 DNA follows: TGTGCCACCAGTGATCCCCCGGGGACAGAACAAGAGACCCAGTACTTC.

This chain joins TRBV6-5 and TRBJ1-4; D unclear. The ends were cut back, 5 bases at V and 5 bases at J, with 12 bases in the middle. CDR3 length equals 14 residues. CDR1 and CDR2 from the germline V gene are MNHEY and SVGAGI. CDR3 residues: CASSRHQLNEKLFF. The CDR3 nucleotides are TGTGCCAGCAGTCGACACCAACTGAATGAAAAACTGTTTTTT.

The genes are TRBV29-1 and TRBJ1-4; a weak D match, TRBD1 (6 bases). Trimming removed 4 bases at V and 7 bases at J, with 10 bases between. This CDR3 has 12 amino acids. Germline V gene lookup returns CDR1 SQVTM and CDR2 ANQGSEA. The CDR3 protein is CSVGDTGEKLFF. CDR3 coding DNA: TGCAGCGTTGGGGACACTGGTGAAAAACTGTTTTTT. Looking up the rest from reference TRBV29-1 and TRBJ1-4 gives the full variable domain: SAVISQKPSRDICQRGTSLTIQCQVDSQVTMMFWYRQQPGQSLTLIATANQGSEATYESGFVIDKFPISRPNLTFSTLTVSNMSPEDSSIYLCSVGDTGEKLFFGSGTQLSVL.

This rearrangement joins TRBV5-5 to TRBJ2-2; 7 positions match TRBD2. CDR1 and CDR2 from the germline V gene are SGHKS and YYEKEE (reference sequence). Trimming at V came to 7 bases and at J to 1 base, leaving 4 bases not matched to a gene. The CDR3 extends over 14 amino acids. CDR3: CASGSSGNTGELFF. For the CDR3, the DNA is TGTGCCAGCGGGTCTAGCGGGAACACCGGGGAGCTGTTTTTT.

The chain has TRBV7-9 and TRBJ1-2; D is unresolved. The CDR3 loop spans 14 amino acids. V was shortened by 1 base and J by 8 bases, with 14 bases between the two germline ends. Germline-derived CDR1 and CDR2 are SEHNR and FQNEAQ (reference sequence). CDR3 residues: CASSLDAGGLGYTF. The CDR3 nucleotides read TGTGCCAGCAGCTTAGACGCGGGAGGCCTCGGCTACACCTTC.

The chain recombines TRBV11-2 with TRBJ2-1, with TRBD1 as a possible D gene (6 bases). The CDR3 is made up of 16 amino acids. Germline loops: CDR1 SGHAT, CDR2 FQNNGV. V dropped 1 base and J dropped 0 bases, with 10 bases sitting between them. The CDR3 reads CASSLADRSSYNEQFF. The CDR3, as DNA: TGTGCCAGCAGCTTAGCAGACAGGAGCTCCTACAATGAGCAGTTCTTC.

The chain uses TRBV7-9 and TRBJ1-1; no clear D gene. Germline-derived CDR1 and CDR2 are SEHNR and FQNEAQ (reference sequence). The CDR3 contains 14 residues. The V gene lost 1 base and the J gene lost 1 base, with 7 bases spanning the gap. Written as DNA, the CDR3 is TGTGCCAGCAGCTTAGGCGCTTCGAACACTGAAGCTTTCTTT. Amino acid sequence: CASSLGASNTEAFF. Together with reference TRBV7-9 and TRBJ1-1, the CDR3 gives the full variable domain: DTGVSQNPRHKITKRGQNVTFRCDPISEHNRLYWYRQTLGQGPEFLTYFQNEAQLEKSRLLSDRFSAERPKGSFSTLEIQRTEQGDSAMYLCASSLGASNTEAFFGQGTRLTVV.

This chain connects TRBV5-1 to TRBJ2-7; D unclear. Trimming took 4 bases from V and 2 from J, leaving 13 bases between them. There are 14 residues in the CDR3. Germline CDR1 reads SGHRS; CDR2 reads YFSETQ. The CDR3 coding sequence is TGCGCCAGCAGCCCCTCGCCGGGTACCTACGAGCAGTACTTC. Its translation is CASSPSPGTYEQYF.

This chain connects TRBV18 to TRBJ2-5, with D possibly being TRBD1 (5 bases). Trimming removed 6 bases at V and 1 base at J, with 15 bases between. Per germline, CDR1 KGHSH and CDR2 LQKENI. The CDR3 totals 15 residues. The CDR3 DNA follows: TGTGCCAGCTCGCTTACAGGAGCCTCCCAAGAGACCCAGTACTTC. It translates to CASSLTGASQETQYF.

The J gene is TRBJ2-3, the V gene TRBV7-3; the match to TRBD2 covers 10 bases. Germline lookup yields CDR1 SGHTA and CDR2 FQGTGA. This CDR3 comprises 15 residues. V trimming: 4 bases; J trimming: 3 bases; junction bases outside the gene matches: 4. CDR3 region: CASSSSSGSTDTQYF. The CDR3 nucleotides read TGTGCCAGCAGCTCCTCTAGCGGGAGTACAGATACGCAGTATTTT.

The chain has TRBV28 and TRBJ2-7, with D possibly TRBD2 on 6 matching bases. CDR1 and CDR2 from the germline V gene are MDHEN and SYDVKM. V lost 8 bases, J lost 3 bases, and 11 bases lay in between. This CDR3 contains 12 residues. The DNA for the CDR3 is TGTGCCAGCGGAAGGAGGGGCTACGAGCAGTACTTC. It yields the protein CASGRRGYEQYF.

The CDR3 nucleotides are TGTGCCAGCAGTGAACCGGGAGGGGGGTACAATGAGCAGTTCTTC. Its translation is CASSEPGGGYNEQFF. This sequence joins TRBV6-1 and TRBJ2-1; 8 bases line up with TRBD2. Germline trimming cut 2 bases from V and 4 bases from J; bases unmatched to any gene: 4. The germline gives CDR1 MNHNS, CDR2 SASEGT. The CDR3 consists of 15 residues.

CDR3 in DNA: TGTGCCAGCAGTTTACACGGGGTTAGGAGCGAGGGGGTTCTAAGCTCCTACGAGCAGTACTTC. This codes for CASSLHGVRSEGVLSSYEQYF. The rearrangement links TRBV28 to TRBJ2-7, with D possibly being TRBD1 (6 bases). V shed 2 bases and J shed 0 bases, with 29 bases lying between them. The CDR3 has 21 amino acids. The germline CDR1 and CDR2 sequences are MDHEN and SYDVKM. The variable domain in full, completed from reference TRBV28 and TRBJ2-7, reads DVKVTQSSRYLVKRTGEKVFLECVQDMDHENMFWYRQDPGLGLRLIYFSYDVKMKEKGDIPEGYSVSREKKERFSLILESASTNQTSMYLCASSLHGVRSEGVLSSYEQYFGPGTRLTVT.

This chain links TRBV7-2 with TRBJ1-2, with a possible D match to TRBD1 (5 bases). Per germline, CDR1 SGHTA and CDR2 FQGNSA. The CDR3 sequence is 14 residues long. Trimming took 0 bases from V and 1 from J, leaving 6 bases between them. The CDR3 bases are TGTGCCAGCAGCTTAGCTAGGGGTAACTATGGCTACACCTTC. This translates into CASSLARGNYGYTF.

The CDR3 DNA follows: TGTGCCAGCAGCGTCGGGACAGGGGTTTATGAGCAGTTCTTC. Amino acid sequence: CASSVGTGVYEQFF. The chain combines TRBV2 with TRBJ2-1; TRBD1 matches 10 bases. V shed 6 bases, J shed 8 bases, and the junction held 7 bases outside the gene matches. Germline CDR1 is SNHLY and CDR2 is FYNNEI. This CDR3 contains 14 residues.

The rearrangement uses TRBV25-1 and TRBJ2-7, with D uncertain. Germline assignment: CDR1 MGHDK and CDR2 SYGVNS. CDR3 size: 14 residues. The V end was cut by 3 bases, the J end by 1 base, with 10 bases between. The CDR3 here is CASSEWASSYEQYF. Here the CDR3 DNA reads TGTGCCAGCAGTGAGTGGGCCAGTTCCTACGAGCAGTACTTC.

V is TRBV15 and J is TRBJ2-7; TRBD2 agrees at 9 bases. Losses at the gene ends were 1 base for V and 2 bases for J; bases not matched to a gene: 3. Germline CDR1 and CDR2: LNHNV and YYDKDF (reference sequence). CDR3 length: 15 residues. The CDR3 region has the DNA TGTGCCACCAGCAGAGGGACTAGCGTCCCCTACGAGCAGTACTTC. This sequence encodes CATSRGTSVPYEQYF.

V usage is TRBV11-2 and J usage is TRBJ2-5; 7 bases map to TRBD1. The ends lost 7 bases at V and 1 base at J; junction bases unmatched: 9. The CDR3 sequence is 15 residues long. Germline assignment: CDR1 SGHAT and CDR2 FQNNGV. CDR3 in amino acids: CASTFRTGTQETQYF. In DNA, the CDR3 is TGTGCCAGCACCTTTCGGACAGGAACCCAAGAGACCCAGTACTTC.

V gene TRBV3-1 (or the pseudogene TRBV3-2) combines with J gene TRBJ2-1, with a tentative D call TRBD2 (5 bases). Germline V gene sequence: CDR1 LGHDT, CDR2 YNNKEL (reference sequence). CDR3 length equals 15 residues. V shed 4 bases and J shed 7 bases, with 17 bases lying between them. This CDR3 reads CASSLRSARGNEQFF. The CDR3 DNA sequence: TGTGCCAGCAGCCTCCGTAGCGCCAGAGGGAATGAGCAGTTCTTC.

The chain couples TRBV16 to TRBJ1-1; D unresolved. The CDR3 totals 16 residues. The V end was cut by 0 bases, the J end by 1 base, with 12 bases between. The germline gives CDR1 KGHSY, CDR2 FQNENV. The CDR3 sequence: CASSQSIPGENTEAFF. DNA of the CDR3: TGTGCCAGCAGCCAATCGATTCCAGGCGAGAACACTGAAGCTTTCTTT.